Below are 7 T cell receptor beta chains sequenced from a single sample in a study of blood T cell repertoires in COVID-19. Sequencing was performed with immunoSEQ multiplex PCR; in TCRdb, only in-frame clones are kept and a portion is missing. The repertoire includes some 290,000 clones, 65% to 90% of them detected once, and under 3% sits in the top ten. Sequencing was carried out using peripheral blood. These receptors were obtained from a woman aged 55-70 years with active or convalescent COVID-19.

The chain has TRBV24-1 and TRBJ2-3, with TRBD2 identical over 9 bases. Unmatched junction bases numbered 3, after V lost 0 bases and J lost 0 bases. The CDR3 extends over 17 amino acids. Germline CDR1 is KGHDR and CDR2 is SFDVKD. The CDR3 here is CATSDLGAGGSTDTQYF. The CDR3 DNA is TGTGCCACCAGTGATTTGGGGGCGGGGGGGAGCACAGATACGCAGTATTTT.

V is TRBV9 and J is TRBJ1-1; 7 nucleotides match TRBD1. The CDR3 covers 13 residues. Germline V gene data show CDR1 as SGDLS and CDR2 as YYNGEE. V shed 4 bases and J 1 base; nucleotides not matched to a gene: 1. The CDR3 DNA is TGTGCCAGCAGCAACAGGGGGAACACTGAAGCTTTCTTT. Its translation is CASSNRGNTEAFF.

The chain combines TRBV6-5 with TRBJ2-7; the D gene is possibly TRBD2 (6 bases). The germline gives CDR1 MNHEY, CDR2 SVGAGI. Trimming stripped 2 bases from V and 8 bases from J, with 19 bases between. The CDR3 totals 15 residues. The CDR3 sequence is CASSYGKGGGGQQYF. The CDR3 DNA reads as TGTGCCAGCAGTTACGGGAAGGGTGGGGGAGGACAGCAGTACTTC.

The gene calls are TRBV7-6 and TRBJ2-1; 7 bases match TRBD2. CDR1 is SGHVS and CDR2 is FNYEAQ in the germline V gene. J was trimmed by 0 bases and V by 0 bases; bases with no gene match: 8. The CDR3 length is 18 residues. CDR3 in amino acids: CASSLASASGSSYNEQFF. In DNA form, the CDR3 reads TGTGCCAGCAGCTTAGCGTCGGCTAGCGGAAGCTCCTACAATGAGCAGTTCTTC.

This sequence joins TRBV29-1 and TRBJ2-7; D is undetermined. Germline assignment: CDR1 SQVTM and CDR2 ANQGSEA. The CDR3 loop spans 11 amino acids. Trimming took off 2 bases at V and 2 bases at J, with 4 bases between the two ends. The CDR3 spells CSVESTYEQYF. The CDR3 coding sequence is TGCAGCGTTGAATCCACCTACGAGCAGTACTTC.

V usage is TRBV7-2 and J usage is TRBJ1-6, with TRBD1 identical over 7 bases. The CDR3 covers 14 residues. The germline V gene has CDR1 SGHTA and CDR2 FQGNSA. V was clipped by 2 bases and J by 10 bases; unmatched bases: 5. The DNA of the CDR3 is TGTGCCAGCAGCTTACAGGGGGGTATGTCACCCCTCCACTTT. It codes for CASSLQGGMSPLHF.

V and J are TRBV5-6 and TRBJ1-1; 7 positions agree with TRBD1. CDR1 is SGHDT and CDR2 is YYEEEE in the germline V gene. There are 17 residues in the CDR3. With V trimmed by 1 base and J by 6 bases, 15 bases remained unmatched. This CDR3 is CASSLYSAGGLGAEAFF. CDR3 sequence (DNA): TGTGCCAGCAGCTTGTATTCAGCAGGGGGTTTGGGCGCTGAAGCTTTCTTT. The full variable domain, its missing parts supplied by reference TRBV5-6 and TRBJ1-1, is DAGVTQSPTHLIKTRGQQVTLRCSPKSGHDTVSWYQQALGQGPQFIFQYYEEEERQRGNFPDRFSGHQFPNYSSELNVNALLLGDSALYLCASSLYSAGGLGAEAFFGQGTRLTVV.